These T cell receptor beta chains were read from a single sample in a study of blood T cell repertoires in COVID-19. Here immunoSEQ multiplex PCR was the method, and the copy in TCRdb shows in-frame clones only, minus some. This repertoire shows some 110,000 clones, 75% to 85% found once; its top ten account for 4.5% to 5.5%. Input material: peripheral blood. Every receptor here comes from a man aged 60-69 years with acute or convalescent COVID-19. Both conserved end residues are part of each CDR3. The order of the fields is clone size, D gene, J gene, V gene, CDR3 protein, CDR3 DNA. A D gene is named only where the DNA matches it firmly. Clone size appears in some rows only: once, few, many, or a class for an expanded clone.

>NA|TRBD1|TRBJ1-1|TRBV7-3
CASSLGGPTEAFF
TGTGCCAGCAGCCTAGGGGGCCCGACTGAAGCTTTCTTT
>once|NA|TRBJ2-1|TRBV9
CASSVGQRGEQFF
TGTGCCAGCAGCGTAGGCCAGCGAGGGGAGCAGTTCTTC
>NA|TRBD1|TRBJ2-2|TRBV12-5
CASGGDSGGGGELFF
TGTGCTAGTGGCGGGGACTCAGGGGGCGGCGGGGAGCTGTTTTTT
>NA|TRBD1|TRBJ2-5|TRBV5-6
CASSDRVQETQYF
TGTGCCAGCAGCGACAGGGTACAAGAGACCCAGTACTTC
>once|NA|TRBJ2-4|TRBV2
CASRVDRTIAKNIQYF
TGTGCCAGCAGAGTCGACAGGACCATAGCCAAAAACATTCAGTACTTC
>NA|NA|TRBJ2-7|TRBV10-3
CAISGKGLGSYEQYF
TGTGCCATCAGCGGAAAGGGGCTAGGGTCCTACGAGCAGTACTTC
>NA|NA|TRBJ2-1|TRBV24-1
CATSDSQGGSVEQFF
TGTGCCACCAGTGATAGTCAGGGGGGCTCAGTTGAGCAGTTCTTC
>NA|TRBD1|TRBJ1-1|TRBV29-1
CSVERTGSTEAFF
TGCAGCGTTGAAAGGACAGGGAGCACTGAAGCTTTCTTT
>NA|TRBD1|TRBJ1-6|TRBV11-3
CASSGGTEFNSPLHF
TGTGCCAGCAGCGGGGGGACAGAATTTAATTCACCCCTCCACTTT
>NA|NA|TRBJ1-2|TRBV11-2
CASSFTTDYGYTF
TGTGCCAGCAGCTTCACGACAGACTATGGCTACACCTTC
>NA|TRBD2|TRBJ2-5|TRBV28
CASRSPGGRETQYF
TGTGCCAGCAGGTCCCCTGGCGGGAGGGAGACCCAGTACTTC
>NA|TRBD1|TRBJ2-1|TRBV9
CASSVGQGLYNEQFF
TGTGCCAGCAGCGTAGGACAGGGCCTCTACAATGAGCAGTTCTTC
>NA|TRBD2|TRBJ2-3|TRBV30
CAWRKELAGGTDTQYF
TGTGCCTGGAGAAAAGAACTAGCGGGGGGCACAGATACGCAGTATTTT
>NA|NA|TRBJ2-7|TRBV6-5
CASSYSTGRASEQYF
TGTGCCAGCAGTTACTCGACCGGCAGGGCAAGCGAGCAGTACTTC
>few|NA|TRBJ1-1|TRBV25-1
CASSHRKNTEAFF
TGTGCCAGCAGCCACAGAAAGAACACTGAAGCTTTCTTT
>NA|TRBD1|TRBJ1-1|TRBV30
CAWRSPDRENTEAFF
TGTGCCTGGAGAAGTCCGGACAGGGAGAACACTGAAGCTTTCTTT
>once|TRBD1|TRBJ2-5|TRBV9
CASSVGTEETQYF
TGTGCCAGCAGCGTCGGGACAGAAGAGACCCAGTACTTC
>NA|NA|TRBJ2-2|TRBV15
CATSRGAGWAGELFF
TGTGCCACCAGCAGAGGGGCGGGATGGGCCGGGGAGCTGTTTTTT
>NA|NA|TRBJ2-7|TRBV5-5
CASSRSLYEQYF
TGTGCCAGCAGCCGTTCACTGTACGAGCAGTACTTC
>once|TRBD1|TRBJ1-6|TRBV3-1/TRBV3-2
CASSYMGQTYNSPLHF
TGTGCCAGCAGCTACATGGGACAGACCTATAATTCACCCCTCCACTTT
>NA|NA|TRBJ2-7|TRBV4-1
CASSDPGQGLYEQYF
TGCGCCAGCAGCGACCCGGGACAAGGCCTCTACGAGCAGTACTTC
>few|TRBD2|TRBJ2-3|TRBV9
CASSVTGGSTDTQYF
TGTGCCAGCAGCGTAACGGGGGGAAGCACAGATACGCAGTATTTT
>few|TRBD1|TRBJ2-6|TRBV4-3
CASSQDTTGAGANVLTF
TGCGCCAGCAGCCAAGATACAACAGGGGCAGGGGCCAACGTCCTGACTTTC
>NA|NA|TRBJ2-3|TRBV27
CASSVAGSASTDTQYF
TGTGCCAGCAGTGTGGCCGGGTCTGCTAGCACAGATACGCAGTATTTT
>NA|TRBD2|TRBJ2-2|TRBV6-2/TRBV6-3
CASSSIPGLAGGRTGELFF
TGTGCCAGCAGTTCGATTCCGGGACTAGCGGGAGGGAGAACCGGGGAGCTGTTTTTT
>NA|TRBD2|TRBJ2-2|TRBV15
CATSRGSGLAGNTGELFF
TGTGCCACCAGCAGAGGGAGCGGACTAGCGGGGAACACCGGGGAGCTGTTTTTT
>NA|NA|TRBJ1-3|TRBV5-4
CASSLGTAGNTIYF
TGTGCCAGCAGCTTGGGGACAGCAGGAAACACCATATATTTT
>NA|TRBD1|TRBJ2-3|TRBV10-3
CAISESGQGKHTQYF
TGTGCCATCAGTGAGTCTGGACAGGGTAAACATACGCAGTATTTT
>NA|TRBD2|TRBJ2-7|TRBV18
CASSNFAGLAAYEQYF
TGTGCCAGCTCAAATTTCGCGGGACTAGCGGCCTACGAGCAGTACTTC
>NA|NA|TRBJ2-1|TRBV30
CAWSGTLRGYNEQFF
TGTGCCTGGAGTGGAACCCTCCGAGGCTACAATGAGCAGTTCTTC
>NA|TRBD2|TRBJ2-7|TRBV5-4
CASSLVTSGSSYYEQYF
TGTGCCAGCAGCTTGGTAACTAGCGGGAGTTCCTACTACGAGCAGTACTTC
>NA|NA|TRBJ1-6|TRBV2
CASTYQGYSPLHF
TGTGCCAGCACCTACCAGGGGTATTCACCCCTCCACTTT
>NA|TRBD2|TRBJ2-1|TRBV29-1
CSVEVVTSGNEQFF
TGCAGCGTTGAAGTAGTAACTAGCGGGAATGAGCAGTTCTTC
>NA|TRBD2|TRBJ2-1|TRBV6-5
CASSPKRETYNEQFF
TGTGCCAGCAGTCCGAAGCGGGAGACCTACAATGAGCAGTTCTTC
>NA|NA|TRBJ2-2|TRBV30
CAWRVAQGSGELFF
TGTGCCTGGAGGGTAGCCCAGGGGTCCGGGGAGCTGTTTTTT
>NA|TRBD1|TRBJ1-2|TRBV5-1
CASSEQGPYGYTF
TGCGCCAGCAGCGAACAGGGGCCGTACGGCTACACCTTC
>NA|NA|TRBJ1-6|TRBV3-1/TRBV3-2
CASSQGGGPNNSPLHF
TGTGCCAGCAGCCAAGGAGGGGGTCCAAATAATTCACCCCTCCACTTT
>NA|TRBD2|TRBJ2-7|TRBV11-2
CASSPGLAEYF
TGTGCCAGCAGCCCAGGACTAGCGGAGTACTTC
>NA|TRBD2|TRBJ2-3|TRBV11-3
CASTSGGASDTQYF
TGTGCCAGCACCTCGGGGGGGGCCTCAGATACGCAGTATTTT
>NA|NA|TRBJ1-2|TRBV10-3
CAISEGQQGSYGYTF
TGTGCCATCAGTGAGGGGCAACAGGGTTCCTATGGCTACACCTTC
>NA|NA|TRBJ1-5|TRBV5-1
CASSLYGEMDGQPQHF
TGCGCCAGCAGCTTGTACGGGGAGATGGACGGTCAGCCCCAGCATTTT
>NA|NA|TRBJ2-7|TRBV11-2
CASSLDRLRQGYSREQYF
TGTGCCAGCAGCTTAGATCGGCTGCGGCAGGGATATTCTCGCGAGCAGTACTTC
>NA|NA|TRBJ1-3|TRBV11-2
CASSLVRGAGNTIYF
TGTGCCAGCAGCTTAGTCCGGGGGGCTGGAAACACCATATATTTT
>NA|NA|TRBJ2-7|TRBV12-5
CASGFGGTLSYEQYF
TGTGCTAGTGGTTTTGGCGGGACCCTCTCCTACGAGCAGTACTTC
>NA|TRBD1|TRBJ2-1|TRBV7-3
CASSLSSGRGRGYNEQFF
TGTGCCAGCAGCTTAAGCTCAGGCAGGGGGCGAGGGTACAATGAGCAGTTCTTC
>NA|TRBD1|TRBJ2-7|TRBV7-2
CASSSRQGAGPQYF
TGTGCCAGCAGCAGCCGACAGGGGGCAGGTCCGCAGTACTTC
>NA|NA|TRBJ2-5|TRBV11-3
CASSLVQGETQYF
TGTGCCAGCAGCTTAGTACAGGGAGAGACCCAGTACTTC
>NA|TRBD1|TRBJ1-1|TRBV5-4
CASSTGQGTTEAFF
TGTGCCAGCAGCACCGGACAGGGAACCACTGAAGCTTTCTTT
>NA|TRBD1|TRBJ2-5|TRBV11-1
CASSLGQGQETQYF
TGTGCCAGCAGCTTAGGACAGGGGCAAGAGACCCAGTACTTC
>NA|NA|TRBJ1-4|TRBV30
CAWSLDSSNEKLFF
TGTGCCTGGAGTCTAGACAGCTCTAATGAAAAACTGTTTTTT
>NA|TRBD2|TRBJ2-1|TRBV3-1/TRBV3-2
CASSPTSGSPSSYNEQFF
TGTGCCAGCAGCCCGACTAGCGGGAGCCCCAGCTCCTACAATGAGCAGTTCTTC
>NA|NA|TRBJ2-7|TRBV9
CASSSRGMYRYYEQYF
TGTGCCAGCAGCTCTAGGGGGATGTACAGATACTACGAGCAGTACTTC
>NA|TRBD1|TRBJ1-2|TRBV12-3/TRBV12-4
CASRYQGAQGYTF
TGTGCCAGCAGGTATCAGGGGGCGCAGGGCTACACCTTC
>NA|TRBD2|TRBJ2-1|TRBV7-2
CASSLGLADANEQFF
TGTGCCAGCAGCTTAGGGCTAGCGGACGCCAATGAGCAGTTCTTC
>NA|NA|TRBJ1-6|TRBV6-5
CASTRSPYNSPLHF
TGTGCCAGCACTAGGTCCCCATATAATTCACCCCTCCACTTT
>NA|NA|TRBJ1-1|TRBV30
CAWSVSAEAFF
TGTGCCTGGAGTGTATCGGCTGAAGCTTTCTTT
>few|TRBD2|TRBJ2-1|TRBV7-6
CASSLGTSSYNEQFF
TGTGCCAGCAGCTTAGGGACTAGTTCTTACAATGAGCAGTTCTTC
>NA|NA|TRBJ1-1|TRBV12-3/TRBV12-4
CASSAGVEAFF
TGTGCCAGCAGTGCCGGGGTGGAAGCTTTCTTT
>NA|NA|TRBJ1-5|TRBV7-2
CASSPTNRDQPQHF
TGTGCCAGCAGCCCTACCAACAGGGATCAGCCCCAGCATTTT
>NA|TRBD1|TRBJ1-3|TRBV18
CASSLAGTAASGNTIYF
TGTGCCAGCTCACTAGCCGGGACAGCCGCCTCTGGAAACACCATATATTTT